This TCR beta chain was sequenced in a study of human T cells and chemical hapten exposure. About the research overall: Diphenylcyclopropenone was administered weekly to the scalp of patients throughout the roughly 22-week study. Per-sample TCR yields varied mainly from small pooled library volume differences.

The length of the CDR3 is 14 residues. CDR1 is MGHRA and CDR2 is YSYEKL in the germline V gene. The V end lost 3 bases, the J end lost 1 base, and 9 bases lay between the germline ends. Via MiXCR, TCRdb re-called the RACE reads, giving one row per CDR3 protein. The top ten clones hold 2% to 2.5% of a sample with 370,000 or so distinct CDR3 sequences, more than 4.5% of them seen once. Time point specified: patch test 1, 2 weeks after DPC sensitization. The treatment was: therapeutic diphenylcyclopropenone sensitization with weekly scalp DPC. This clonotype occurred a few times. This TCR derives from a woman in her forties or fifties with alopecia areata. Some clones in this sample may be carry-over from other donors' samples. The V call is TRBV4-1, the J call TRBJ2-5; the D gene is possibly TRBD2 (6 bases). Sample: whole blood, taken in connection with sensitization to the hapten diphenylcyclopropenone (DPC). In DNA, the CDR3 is TGCGCCAGCAGCCAGGGGGGAGTCCAAGAGACCCAGTACTTC. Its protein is CASSQGGVQETQYF.